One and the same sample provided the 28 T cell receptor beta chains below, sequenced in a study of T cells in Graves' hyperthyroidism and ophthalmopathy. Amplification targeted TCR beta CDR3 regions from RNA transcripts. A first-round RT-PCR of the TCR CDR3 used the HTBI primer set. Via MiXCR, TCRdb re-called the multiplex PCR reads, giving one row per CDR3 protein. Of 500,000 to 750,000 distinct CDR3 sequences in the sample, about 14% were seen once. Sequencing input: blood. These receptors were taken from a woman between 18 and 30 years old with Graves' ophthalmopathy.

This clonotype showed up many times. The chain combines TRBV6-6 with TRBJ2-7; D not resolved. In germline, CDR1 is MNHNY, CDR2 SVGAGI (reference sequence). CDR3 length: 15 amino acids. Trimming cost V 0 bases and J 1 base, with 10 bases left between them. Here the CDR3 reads CASSYSSWGSYEQYF. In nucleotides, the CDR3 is TGTGCCAGCAGTTACTCGAGTTGGGGTTCCTACGAGCAGTACTTC.

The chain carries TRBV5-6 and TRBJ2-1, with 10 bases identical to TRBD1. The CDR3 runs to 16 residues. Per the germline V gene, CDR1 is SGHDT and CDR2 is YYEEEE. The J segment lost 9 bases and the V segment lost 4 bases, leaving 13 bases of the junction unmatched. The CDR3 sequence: CASSDRGQGLLGEQFF. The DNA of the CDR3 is TGTGCCAGCAGCGACAGGGGGCAGGGTCTGTTGGGTGAGCAGTTCTTC.

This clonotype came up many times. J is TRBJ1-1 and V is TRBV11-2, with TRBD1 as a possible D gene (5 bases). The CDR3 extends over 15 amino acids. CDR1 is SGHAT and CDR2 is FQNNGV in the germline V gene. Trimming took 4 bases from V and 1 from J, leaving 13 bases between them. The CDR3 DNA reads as TGTGCCAGCAGCTGGGGAGGGGCTGCGAACACTGAAGCTTTCTTT. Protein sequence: CASSWGGAANTEAFF.

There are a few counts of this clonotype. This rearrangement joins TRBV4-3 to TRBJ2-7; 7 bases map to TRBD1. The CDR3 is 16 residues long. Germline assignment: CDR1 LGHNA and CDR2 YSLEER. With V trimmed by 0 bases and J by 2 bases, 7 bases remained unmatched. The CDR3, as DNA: TGCGCCAGCAGCCAAGAAGGGCCAGGGGGAACCTACGAGCAGTACTTC. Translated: CASSQEGPGGTYEQYF.

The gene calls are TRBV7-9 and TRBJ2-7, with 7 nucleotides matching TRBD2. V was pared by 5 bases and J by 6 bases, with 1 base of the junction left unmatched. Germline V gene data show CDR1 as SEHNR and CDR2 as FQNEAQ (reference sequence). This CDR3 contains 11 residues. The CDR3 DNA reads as TGTGCCAGCAGCCGGACTAGCGAGCAGTACTTC. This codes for CASSRTSEQYF.

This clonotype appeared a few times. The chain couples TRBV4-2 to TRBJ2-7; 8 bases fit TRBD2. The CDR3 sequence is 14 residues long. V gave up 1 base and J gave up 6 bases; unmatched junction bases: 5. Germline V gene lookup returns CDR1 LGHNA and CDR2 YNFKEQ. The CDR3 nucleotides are TGTGCCAGCAGCCAAGGGGTAGCGGGGTTCGAGCAGTACTTC. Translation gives CASSQGVAGFEQYF.

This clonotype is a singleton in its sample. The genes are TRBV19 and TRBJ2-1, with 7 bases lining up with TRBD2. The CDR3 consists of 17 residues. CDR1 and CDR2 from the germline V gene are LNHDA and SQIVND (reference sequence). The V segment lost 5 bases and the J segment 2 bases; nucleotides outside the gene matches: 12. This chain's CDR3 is CASSPRGGREPYNEQFF. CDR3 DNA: TGTGCCAGTAGTCCTCGGGGCGGGAGAGAACCCTACAATGAGCAGTTCTTC.

The DNA for the CDR3 is TGTGCCACCAGCAGAGCCCTACGAAAAGGGCGCAATCAGCCCCAGCATTTT. Protein product: CATSRALRKGRNQPQHF. The rearrangement joins TRBV15 to TRBJ1-5; D unresolved. Trimming took off 1 base at V and 2 bases at J, with 15 bases between the two ends. This CDR3 spans 17 amino acids. Per the germline V gene, CDR1 is LNHNV and CDR2 is YYDKDF (reference sequence).

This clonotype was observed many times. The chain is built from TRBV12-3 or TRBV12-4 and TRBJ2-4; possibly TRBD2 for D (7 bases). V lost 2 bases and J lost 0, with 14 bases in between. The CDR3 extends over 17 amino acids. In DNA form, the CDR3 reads TGTGCCAGCAGTTTAAGGGGGGGCCGCTTAGCCAAAAACATTCAGTACTTC. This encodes CASSLRGGRLAKNIQYF.

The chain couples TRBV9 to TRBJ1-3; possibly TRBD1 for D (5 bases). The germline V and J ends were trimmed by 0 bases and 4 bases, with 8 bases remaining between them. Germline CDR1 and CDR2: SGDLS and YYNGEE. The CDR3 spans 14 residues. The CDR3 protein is CASSVAGVGNTIYF. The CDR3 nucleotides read TGTGCCAGCAGCGTAGCGGGGGTAGGAAACACCATATATTTT. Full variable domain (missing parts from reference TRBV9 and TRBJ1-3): DSGVTQTPKHLITATGQRVTLRCSPRSGDLSVYWYQQSLDQGLQFLIQYYNGEERAKGNILERFSAQQFPDLHSELNLSSLELGDSALYFCASSVAGVGNTIYFGEGSWLTVV.

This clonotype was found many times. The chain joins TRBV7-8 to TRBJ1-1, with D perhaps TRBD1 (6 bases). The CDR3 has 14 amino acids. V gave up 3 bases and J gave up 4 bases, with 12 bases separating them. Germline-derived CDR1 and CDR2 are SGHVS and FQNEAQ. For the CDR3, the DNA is TGTGCCAGCAGCTTGGACCTGGGGGCCACTGAAGCTTTCTTT. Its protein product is CASSLDLGATEAFF.

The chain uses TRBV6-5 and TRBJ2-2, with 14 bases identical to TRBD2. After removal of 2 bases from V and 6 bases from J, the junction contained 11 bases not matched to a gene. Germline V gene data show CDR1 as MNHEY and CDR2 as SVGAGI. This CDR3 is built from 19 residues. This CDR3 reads CASSYAGTSGSPGSGELFF. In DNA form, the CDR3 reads TGTGCCAGCAGTTACGCTGGGACTAGCGGGAGCCCCGGGTCCGGGGAGCTGTTTTTT.

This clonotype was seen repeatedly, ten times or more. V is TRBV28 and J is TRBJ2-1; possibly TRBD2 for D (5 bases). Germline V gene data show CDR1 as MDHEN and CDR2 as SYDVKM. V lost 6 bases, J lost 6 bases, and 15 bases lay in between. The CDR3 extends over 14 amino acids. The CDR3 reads CASSPSSGSNEQFF. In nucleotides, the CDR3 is TGTGCCAGCAGCCCCTCGTCGGGGTCCAATGAGCAGTTCTTC. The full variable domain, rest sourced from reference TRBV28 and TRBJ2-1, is DVKVTQSSRYLVKRTGEKVFLECVQDMDHENMFWYRQDPGLGLRLIYFSYDVKMKEKGDIPEGYSVSREKKERFSLILESASTNQTSMYLCASSPSSGSNEQFFGPGTRLTVL.

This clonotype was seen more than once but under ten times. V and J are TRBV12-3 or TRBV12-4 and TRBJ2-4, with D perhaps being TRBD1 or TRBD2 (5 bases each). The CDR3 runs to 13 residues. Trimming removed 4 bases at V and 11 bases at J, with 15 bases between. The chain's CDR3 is CASSSQTWDLQYF. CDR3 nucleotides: TGTGCCAGCAGTTCTCAGACCTGGGACCTTCAGTACTTC.

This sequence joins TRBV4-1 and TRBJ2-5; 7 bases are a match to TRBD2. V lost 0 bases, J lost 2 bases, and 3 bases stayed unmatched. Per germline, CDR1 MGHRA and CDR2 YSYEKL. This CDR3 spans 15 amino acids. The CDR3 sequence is CASSQDLAVQETQYF. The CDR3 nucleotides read TGCGCCAGCAGCCAAGACCTAGCGGTACAAGAGACCCAGTACTTC.

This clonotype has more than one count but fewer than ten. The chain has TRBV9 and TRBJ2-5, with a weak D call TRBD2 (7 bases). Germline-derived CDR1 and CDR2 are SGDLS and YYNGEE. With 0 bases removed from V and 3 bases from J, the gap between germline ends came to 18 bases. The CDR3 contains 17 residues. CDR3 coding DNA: TGTGCCAGCAGCGTAGAGGGGGGGGGCGGGGGAGAAGAGACCCAGTACTTC. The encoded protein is CASSVEGGGGGEETQYF.

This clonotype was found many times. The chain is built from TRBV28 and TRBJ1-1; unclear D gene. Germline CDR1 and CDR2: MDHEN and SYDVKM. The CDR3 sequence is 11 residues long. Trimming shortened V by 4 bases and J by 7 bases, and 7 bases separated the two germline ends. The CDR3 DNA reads TGTGCCAGCAGTTACAGCCGTGAAGCTTTCTTT. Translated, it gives CASSYSREAFF.

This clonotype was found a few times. Written as DNA, the CDR3 is TGTGCCAGCAGCGTAGGGGAAGGCAATCAGCCCCAGCATTTT. As protein: CASSVGEGNQPQHF. This sequence joins TRBV9 and TRBJ1-5; D is ambiguous. This CDR3 has 14 residues. Between the trimmed V and J ends, which lost 0 bases and 2 bases, there was a span of 6 bases. The germline V gene encodes CDR1 SGDLS and CDR2 YYNGEE.

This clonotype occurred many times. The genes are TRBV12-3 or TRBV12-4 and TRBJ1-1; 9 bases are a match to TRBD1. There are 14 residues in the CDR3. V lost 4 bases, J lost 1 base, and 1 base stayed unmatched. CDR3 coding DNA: TGTGCCAGCAGTTGGGGACAGGGGAACACTGAAGCTTTCTTT. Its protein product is CASSWGQGNTEAFF.

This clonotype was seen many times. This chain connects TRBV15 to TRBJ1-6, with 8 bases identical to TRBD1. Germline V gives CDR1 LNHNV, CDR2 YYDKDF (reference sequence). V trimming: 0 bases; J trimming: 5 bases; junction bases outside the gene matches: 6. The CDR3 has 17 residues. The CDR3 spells CATSRDRVQGDNSPLHF. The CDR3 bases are TGTGCCACCAGCAGAGATCGCGTACAGGGGGATAATTCACCCCTCCACTTT.

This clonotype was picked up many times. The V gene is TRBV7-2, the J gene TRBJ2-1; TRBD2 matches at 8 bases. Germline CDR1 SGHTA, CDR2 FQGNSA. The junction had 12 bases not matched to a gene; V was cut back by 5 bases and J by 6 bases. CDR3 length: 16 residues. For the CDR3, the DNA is TGTGCCAGCAGCCCACTGACCGGGAGCGGGGGCAATGAGCAGTTCTTC. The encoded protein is CASSPLTGSGGNEQFF.

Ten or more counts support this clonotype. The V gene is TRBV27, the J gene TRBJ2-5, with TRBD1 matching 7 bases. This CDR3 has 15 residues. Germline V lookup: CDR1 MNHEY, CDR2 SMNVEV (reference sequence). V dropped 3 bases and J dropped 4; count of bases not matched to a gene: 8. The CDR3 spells CASSFSRGSLETQYF. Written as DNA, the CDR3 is TGTGCCAGCAGTTTTAGCAGGGGGTCCCTAGAGACCCAGTACTTC.

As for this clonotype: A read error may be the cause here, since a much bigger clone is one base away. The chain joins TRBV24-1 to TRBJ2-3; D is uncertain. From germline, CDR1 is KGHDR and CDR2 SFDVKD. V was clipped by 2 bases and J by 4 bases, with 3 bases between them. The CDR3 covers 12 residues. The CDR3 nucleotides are TGTGCCACCAGTGATTGGGCAGATACGCAGTATTTT. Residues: CATSDWADTQYF.

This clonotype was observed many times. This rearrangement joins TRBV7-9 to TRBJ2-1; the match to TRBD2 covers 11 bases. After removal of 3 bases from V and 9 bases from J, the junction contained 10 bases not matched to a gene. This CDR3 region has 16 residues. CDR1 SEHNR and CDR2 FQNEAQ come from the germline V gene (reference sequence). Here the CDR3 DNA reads TGTGCCAGCAGCTTCCGGCTAGCGGGAGGATTTGGTGAGCAGTTCTTC. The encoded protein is CASSFRLAGGFGEQFF.

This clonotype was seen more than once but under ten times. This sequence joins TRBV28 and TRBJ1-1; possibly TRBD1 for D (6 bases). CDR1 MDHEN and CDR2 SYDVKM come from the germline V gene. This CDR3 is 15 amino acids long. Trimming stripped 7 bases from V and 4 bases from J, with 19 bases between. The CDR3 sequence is CASITGGGLVTEAFF. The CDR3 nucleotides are TGTGCCAGCATCACGGGGGGGGGCCTGGTCACTGAAGCTTTCTTT.

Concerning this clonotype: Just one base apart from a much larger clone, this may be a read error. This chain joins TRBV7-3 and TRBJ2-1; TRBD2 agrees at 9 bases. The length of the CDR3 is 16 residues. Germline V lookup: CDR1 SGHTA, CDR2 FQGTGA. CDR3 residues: CAISFGAGGGFNEQFF. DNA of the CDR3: TGTGCCATCAGCTTCGGAGCGGGAGGAGGTTTTAATGAGCAGTTCTTC.

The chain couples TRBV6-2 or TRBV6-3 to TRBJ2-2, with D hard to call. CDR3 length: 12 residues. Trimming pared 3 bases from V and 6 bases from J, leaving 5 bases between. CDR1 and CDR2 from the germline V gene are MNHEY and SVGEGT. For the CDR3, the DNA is TGTGCCAGCAGTTATGATCCCGGGGAGCTGTTTTTT. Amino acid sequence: CASSYDPGELFF.

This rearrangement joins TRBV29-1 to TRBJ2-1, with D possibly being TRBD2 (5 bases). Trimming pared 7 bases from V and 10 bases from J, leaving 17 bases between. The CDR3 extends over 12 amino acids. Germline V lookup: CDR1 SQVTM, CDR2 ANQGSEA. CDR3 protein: CSADGPTGEQFF. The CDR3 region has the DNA TGCAGCGCGGACGGACCGACGGGGGAGCAGTTCTTC.